The 19 T cell receptor beta chains below come from one sample, sequenced in a study of blood T cells in healthy people across ages. Using a J-beta primer mix together with a sample-barcoded 5' primer, a second PCR was run for roughly 7 to 12 cycles. TCRdb passed the 5' RACE reads through MiXCR, listing each CDR3 protein once. The sample carries roughly 900,000 distinct CDR3 sequences, 25% to 30% recorded once. The sequencing input was blood. The receptors stem from a woman of 80 years or more in good health.

This clonotype was picked up one time. The chain links TRBV29-1 to TRBJ2-4, with no clear D. The J call may be in error: the DNA end matches TRBJ2-7 better. The germline V gene has CDR1 SQVTM and CDR2 ANQGSEA. CDR3 length: 12 residues. The CDR3 region is CSVVVRTYEQYF. The DNA for the CDR3 is TGCAGCGTTGTGGTCAGAACCTACGAGCAGTACTTC.

Many counts were recorded for this clonotype. V gene TRBV6-5 combines with J gene TRBJ2-7, with 8 bases that match TRBD2. The CDR3 is 16 amino acids. V lost 0 bases and J lost 5; bases outside the gene matches: 9. Germline V lookup: CDR1 MNHEY, CDR2 SVGAGI. CDR3 residues: CASSYSRWSGGHEQYF. The CDR3 coding sequence is TGTGCCAGCAGTTACTCGCGTTGGAGCGGGGGACACGAGCAGTACTTC.

This clonotype appeared many times. The gene calls are TRBV7-2 and TRBJ1-6; D is perhaps TRBD1 (6 bases). Germline V CDR1 and CDR2: SGHTA, FQGNSA. CDR3 length equals 15 residues. The V and J ends lost 1 base and 4 bases respectively, with 8 bases between them. CDR3 loop: CASSLEGQYNSPLHF. The CDR3 DNA follows: TGTGCCAGCAGCTTAGAGGGACAATATAATTCACCCCTCCACTTT. Full variable domain (rest looked up from reference TRBV7-2 and TRBJ1-6): GAGVSQSPSNKVTEKGKDVELRCDPISGHTALYWYRQSLGQGLEFLIYFQGNSAPDKSGLPSDRFSAERTGGSVSTLTIQRTQQEDSAVYLCASSLEGQYNSPLHFGNGTRLTVT.

Turning to this clonotype: This may arise from a read error, as a much more abundant clone is one base away. This chain connects TRBV6-5 to TRBJ2-1; 9 bases align to TRBD2. The CDR3 has 15 amino acids. V dropped 7 bases and J dropped 5; count of bases not matched to a gene: 9. Germline loops: CDR1 MNHEY, CDR2 SVGAGI. This CDR3 reads CASTARASGNNEQFF. The CDR3 DNA is TGTGCCAGCACCGCTCGGGCTAGCGGGAACAATGAGCAGTTCTTC.

The chain uses TRBV20-1 and TRBJ2-1; 7 bases line up with TRBD1. V shed 3 bases, J shed 2 bases, and the junction held 7 bases outside the gene matches. CDR1 and CDR2 (germline): DFQATT, SNEGSKA (reference sequence). This CDR3 comprises 15 residues. CDR3 sequence: CSASVGTATYNEQFF. The CDR3 bases are TGCAGTGCTAGCGTAGGGACAGCAACCTACAATGAGCAGTTCTTC.

The count of this clonotype is one. Given a much more abundant clone one base away, this may be a read error. The gene calls are TRBV9 and TRBJ2-5; TRBD2 agrees at 8 bases. From germline, CDR1 is SGDLS and CDR2 YYNGEE. The CDR3 covers 15 residues. For the CDR3, the DNA is TGTGCCAGCGGCGTAGGGGGTAGCGGGGAAGAGACCCAGTACTTC. Its protein is CASGVGGSGEETQYF.

The table lists this clonotype with a few counts. The chain employs TRBV7-8 and TRBJ2-1; 8 positions match TRBD1. CDR3 length: 15 residues. The trim removed 5 bases at V and 3 bases at J, leaving 6 bases unmatched. Germline-derived CDR1 and CDR2 are SGHVS and FQNEAQ. For the CDR3, the DNA is TGTGCCAGCAGCGCATACAGGGGGGTCTACAATGAGCAGTTCTTC. It codes for CASSAYRGVYNEQFF. The full variable domain, rest sourced from reference TRBV7-8 and TRBJ2-1, is GAGVSQSPRYKVAKRGQDVALRCDPISGHVSLFWYQQALGQGPEFLTYFQNEAQLDKSGLPSDRFFAERPEGSVSTLKIQRTQQEDSAVYLCASSAYRGVYNEQFFGPGTRLTVL.

This chain uses TRBV2 with TRBJ2-7; TRBD1 is a possible D gene (6 bases). The germline gives CDR1 SNHLY, CDR2 FYNNEI. The CDR3 covers 16 residues. V lost 6 bases, J lost 6 bases, and 24 bases lay in between. The CDR3 protein is CASSGMDSRAASEQYF. Here the CDR3 DNA reads TGTGCCAGCAGCGGTATGGACAGTAGAGCTGCATCCGAGCAGTACTTC.

The chain carries TRBV19 and TRBJ2-7; possibly TRBD1 for D (6 bases). The CDR3 loop spans 14 amino acids. V was trimmed by 5 bases and J by 5 bases, leaving 16 bases between them. Germline CDR1 reads LNHDA; CDR2 reads SQIVND (reference sequence). CDR3 in DNA: TGTGCCAGTAGTCCGGTGGACAGCCGGAACGAGCAGTACTTC. Protein product: CASSPVDSRNEQYF.

The chain employs TRBV5-1 and TRBJ1-6, with a possible D match to TRBD1 (6 bases). CDR3 length equals 15 residues. Deletions cut 6 bases from V and 10 bases from J, with 20 bases between. Germline V lookup: CDR1 SGHRS, CDR2 YFSETQ. The CDR3 DNA is TGCGCCAGCAACCCGTGGGGGCAGGGAGAATCACCCCTCCACTTT. Translated, it gives CASNPWGQGESPLHF.

Points on this clonotype: A much larger clone is a single base away; this may be a read error. This chain joins TRBV6-2 or TRBV6-3 and TRBJ2-3; D might be TRBD1 or TRBD2, each matching 5 bases. This CDR3 region has 13 residues. Germline values: CDR1 MNHEY, CDR2 SVGEGT. CDR3 in amino acids: CAGRGHRGDTQYF. The CDR3, as DNA: TGTGCCGGCAGAGGACACCGGGGAGATACGCAGTATTTT.

This clonotype was recorded a few times. This chain joins TRBV5-1 and TRBJ2-2, with TRBD2 as a possible D gene (5 bases). The germline V gene encodes CDR1 SGHRS and CDR2 YFSETQ. V lost 4 bases to trimming and J lost 0 bases, with 7 bases between them. This CDR3 contains 14 residues. This CDR3 reads CASSPEANTGELFF. Written as DNA, the CDR3 is TGCGCCAGCAGCCCGGAGGCGAACACCGGGGAGCTGTTTTTT.

The genes are TRBV10-1 and TRBJ2-2; the match to TRBD2 covers 9 bases. This CDR3 is built from 18 residues. V shed 3 bases and J 1 base; nucleotides not matched to a gene: 9. The germline gives CDR1 WNHNN, CDR2 SYGVQD (reference sequence). CDR3 in amino acids: CASSDLRGAGGNTGELFF. In DNA, the CDR3 is TGCGCCAGCAGTGACTTAAGAGGAGCGGGGGGGAACACCGGGGAGCTGTTTTTT.

A remark on this clonotype: A much larger clone is a single base away; this may be a read error. This chain uses TRBV20-1 with TRBJ2-3, with no clear D. The CDR3 consists of 11 residues. Germline-derived CDR1 and CDR2 are DFQATT and SNEGSKA (reference sequence). The CDR3 sequence is CSAIRSDMQYF. CDR3 in DNA: TGCAGTGCTATCCGCTCAGATATGCAGTATTTT.

This clonotype has a single count. A much larger clone differs by one base, so this may be a read error. This sequence joins TRBV14 and TRBJ2-7; 7 bases line up with TRBD2. The J call is in doubt because the DNA end fits TRBJ2-5 better. The CDR3 is made up of 14 amino acids. Germline V lookup: CDR1 SGHDN, CDR2 FVKESK. CDR3: CASNRTSVGETQYF. For the CDR3, the DNA is TGTGCCAGCAACAGGACTAGTGTTGGTGAGACCCAGTACTTC.

The CDR3 reads CSARDQGARSVNEQFF. Written as DNA, the CDR3 is TGCAGTGCTAGAGATCAGGGGGCGCGATCGGTTAATGAGCAGTTCTTC. The V gene is TRBV20-1, the J gene TRBJ2-1; 8 bases fit TRBD1. The CDR3 length is 16 residues. Germline CDR1 and CDR2: DFQATT and SNEGSKA (reference sequence). V lost 0 bases, J lost 7 bases, and 11 bases stayed unmatched.

Details on this clonotype: This may be a read error, as it is one base from a much larger clone. The chain uses TRBV24-1 and TRBJ2-7; 8 nucleotides align to TRBD2. V was pared by 4 bases and J by 7 bases, with 11 bases of the junction left unmatched. Germline lookup yields CDR1 KGHDR and CDR2 SFDVKD. The CDR3 spans 15 residues. CDR3 amino acids: CATSDTGLADNEQYF. CDR3 nucleotide sequence: TGTGCCACCAGTGACACTGGACTAGCAGACAATGAGCAGTACTTC.

This clonotype was seen repeatedly, ten times or more. The chain recombines TRBV7-9 with TRBJ2-5; D is uncertain. CDR3 length: 12 amino acids. CDR1 SEHNR and CDR2 FQNEAQ come from the germline V gene (reference sequence). Between the trimmed V and J ends, which lost 4 bases and 5 bases, there was a span of 8 bases. The CDR3, as DNA: TGTGCCAGCAGCTCTGCCCGGGAGACCCAGTACTTC. It translates to CASSSARETQYF.

With respect to this clonotype: At one of its ends the junction is not consistent with the germline gene, which may arise from a read error. The CDR3 protein is CVSSESGLGTWDTQYF. In nucleotides, the CDR3 is TGTGTCAGCAGCGAGTCCGGACTAGGGACGTGGGATACGCAGTATTTT. V usage is TRBV2 and J usage is TRBJ2-3, with 7 bases fitting TRBD2. CDR3 length equals 16 residues. The germline V gene has CDR1 SNHLY and CDR2 FYNNEI. Using reference TRBV2 and TRBJ2-3 for the parts outside the CDR3, the full variable domain is EPEVTQTPSHQVTQMGQEVILRCVPISNHLYFYWYRQILGQKVEFLVSFYNNEISEKSEIFDDQFSVERPDGSNFTLKIRSTKLEDSAMYFCVSSESGLGTWDTQYFGPGTRLTVL.